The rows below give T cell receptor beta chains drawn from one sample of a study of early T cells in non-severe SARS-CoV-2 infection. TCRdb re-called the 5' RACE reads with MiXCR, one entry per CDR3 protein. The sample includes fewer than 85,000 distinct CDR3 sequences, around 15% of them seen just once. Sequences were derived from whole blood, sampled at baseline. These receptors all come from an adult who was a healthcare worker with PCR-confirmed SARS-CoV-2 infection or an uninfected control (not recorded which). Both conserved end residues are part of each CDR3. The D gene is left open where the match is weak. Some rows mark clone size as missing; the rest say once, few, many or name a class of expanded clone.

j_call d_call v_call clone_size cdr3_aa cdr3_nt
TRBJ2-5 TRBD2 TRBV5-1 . CASSPYWTSEPPKTQYF TGCGCCAGCAGCCCATACTGGACTAGCGAGCCCCCGAAGACCCAGTACTTC
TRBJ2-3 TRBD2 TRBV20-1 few CSLRAGGPGDTQYF TGCAGTTTGAGGGCGGGAGGCCCGGGAGATACGCAGTATTTT
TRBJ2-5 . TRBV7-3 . CASSVSLGETQYF TGTGCCAGCAGCGTCTCCCTGGGGGAGACCCAGTACTTC
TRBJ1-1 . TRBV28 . CATHPARNTEAFF TGTGCCACCCACCCGGCGCGGAACACTGAAGCTTTCTTT
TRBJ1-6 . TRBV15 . CATSRVGQGDSPLHF TGTGCCACCAGCAGAGTTGGCCAGGGAGATTCACCCCTCCACTTT
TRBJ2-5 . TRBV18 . CASSPPQETQYF TGTGCCAGCTCACCACCCCAAGAGACCCAGTACTTC
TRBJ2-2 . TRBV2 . CASSRETGELFF TGTGCCAGCAGCAGGGAGACCGGGGAGCTGTTTTTT
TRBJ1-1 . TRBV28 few CASTGRTGEAFF TGTGCCAGCACAGGGAGGACCGGTGAAGCTTTCTTT
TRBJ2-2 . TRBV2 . CASIGGYPQTGELFF TGTGCCTCTATCGGGGGATACCCCCAAACCGGGGAGCTGTTTTTT
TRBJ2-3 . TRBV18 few CASSRRGAGSTDTQYF TGTGCCAGCTCGCGGCGAGGGGCGGGATCCACAGATACGCAGTATTTT
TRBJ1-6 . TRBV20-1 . CSPYGSLHF TGCAGTCCCTATGGGTCCCTCCACTTT
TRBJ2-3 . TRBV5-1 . CASSGQGEDTQYF TGCGCCAGCAGTGGTCAGGGAGAAGATACGCAGTATTTT
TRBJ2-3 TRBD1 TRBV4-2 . CASSQYRGNTDTQYF TGTGCCAGCAGCCAGTACAGGGGGAACACAGATACGCAGTATTTT
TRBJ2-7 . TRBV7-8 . CASSLALVSSYEQYF TGTGCCAGCAGCTTAGCACTTGTCTCCTCCTACGAGCAGTACTTC
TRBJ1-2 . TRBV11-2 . CASSLADVQGPYTF TGTGCCAGCAGCTTAGCGGACGTACAGGGACCTTACACCTTC
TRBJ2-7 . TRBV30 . CAWRVRGSSYEQYF TGTGCCTGGAGGGTTAGAGGGAGCTCCTACGAGCAGTACTTC
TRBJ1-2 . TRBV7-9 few CASSWGTDYGYTF TGTGCCAGCAGTTGGGGCACTGACTATGGCTACACCTTC
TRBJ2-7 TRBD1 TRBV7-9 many CASSLTGEPSYEQYF TGTGCCAGCAGCCTTACAGGGGAACCATCCTACGAGCAGTACTTC
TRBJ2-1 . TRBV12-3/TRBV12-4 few CASSSGSSYNEQFF TGTGCCAGCAGCTCGGGCAGCTCCTACAATGAGCAGTTCTTC
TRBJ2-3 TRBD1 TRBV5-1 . CASSPDPGQGSDTQYF TGCGCCAGCAGCCCAGACCCGGGACAGGGGTCGGATACGCAGTATTTT
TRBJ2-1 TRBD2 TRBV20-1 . CSARPRAGGENEQFF TGCAGTGCTAGGCCACGAGCGGGAGGCGAGAATGAGCAGTTCTTC
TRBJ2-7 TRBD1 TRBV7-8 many CASSFDRGYEQYF TGTGCCAGCAGCTTTGACAGGGGGTACGAGCAGTACTTC
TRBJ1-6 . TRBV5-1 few CASSSVPMESPLHF TGCGCCAGCAGCTCAGTCCCAATGGAGTCACCCCTCCACTTT
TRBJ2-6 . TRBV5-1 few CASSLANDGPFPPVLTF TGCGCCAGCAGCTTGGCCAATGACGGGCCCTTCCCCCCCGTCCTGACTTTC
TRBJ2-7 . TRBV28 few CASTRRGTYEQYF TGTGCCAGCACGCGGCGGGGAACCTACGAGCAGTACTTC
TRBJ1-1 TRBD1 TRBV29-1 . CSVDPGTGSVKAFF TGCAGCGTTGACCCCGGGACAGGATCCGTTAAAGCTTTCTTT
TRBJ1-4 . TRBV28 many CASSLSVRGKGGEKLFF TGTGCCAGCAGTTTAAGCGTCAGGGGCAAGGGAGGGGAAAAACTGTTTTTT
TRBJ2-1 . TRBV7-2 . CASSLVGGLGNEQFF TGTGCCAGCAGCTTAGTTGGGGGGCTAGGGAATGAGCAGTTCTTC
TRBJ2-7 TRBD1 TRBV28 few CASSLRTGIFEQYF TGTGCCAGCAGCCTACGGACAGGTATCTTCGAGCAGTACTTC
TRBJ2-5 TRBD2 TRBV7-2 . CASSLVSSGQETQYF TGTGCCAGCAGCTTAGTATCTAGCGGCCAAGAGACCCAGTACTTC
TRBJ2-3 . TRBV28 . CASSRDFRTDTQYF TGTGCCAGCAGCCGGGACTTTCGCACAGATACGCAGTATTTT
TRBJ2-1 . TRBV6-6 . CASSYTVNEQFF TGTGCCAGCAGTTACACGGTCAATGAGCAGTTCTTC
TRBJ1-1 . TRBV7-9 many CASRSSGRMNTEAFF TGTGCCAGCAGGTCTTCGGGGAGGATGAACACTGAAGCTTTCTTT
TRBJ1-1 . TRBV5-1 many CASRYGGSTEAFF TGCGCCAGCCGGTATGGGGGGTCCACTGAAGCTTTCTTT
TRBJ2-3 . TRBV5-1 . CASSLSSTDTQYF TGCGCCAGCAGCTTGAGTAGCACAGATACGCAGTATTTT
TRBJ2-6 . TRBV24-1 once CATSDSIISGANVLTF TGTGCCACCAGTGATTCCATTATCTCTGGGGCCAACGTCCTGACTTTC
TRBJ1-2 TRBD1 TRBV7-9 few CASSLGAGQGRGYTF TGTGCCAGCAGCTTAGGGGCCGGACAGGGAAGGGGCTACACCTTC
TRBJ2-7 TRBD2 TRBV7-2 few CASSSSGTSSYEQYF TGTGCCAGCAGCAGTAGCGGGACTAGCTCCTACGAGCAGTACTTC
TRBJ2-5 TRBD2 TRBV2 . CASSVGTSGSRETQYF TGTGCCAGCAGTGTCGGGACTAGCGGGAGTAGGGAGACCCAGTACTTC
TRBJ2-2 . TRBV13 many CASSLGNTGELFF TGTGCCAGCAGCTTAGGAAACACCGGGGAGCTGTTTTTT
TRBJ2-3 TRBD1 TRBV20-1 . CSALRDSLNTQYF TGCAGTGCTCTCCGGGACAGTCTAAATACGCAGTATTTT
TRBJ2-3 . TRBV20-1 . CSAPRDPGTDTQYF TGCAGTGCTCCAAGGGATCCCGGCACAGATACGCAGTATTTT
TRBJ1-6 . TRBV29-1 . CSAGENSPLHF TGCAGCGCCGGAGAGAATTCACCCCTCCACTTT
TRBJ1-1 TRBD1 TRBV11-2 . CASSPITGQLNTEAFF TGTGCCAGCAGCCCAATTACGGGACAGTTGAACACTGAAGCTTTCTTT
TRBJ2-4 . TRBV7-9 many CASSAGTGKNIQYF TGTGCCAGCAGCGCGGGGACGGGCAAAAACATTCAGTACTTC
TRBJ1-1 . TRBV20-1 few CSARDQGRETEAFF TGCAGTGCTAGAGATCAGGGCAGAGAAACTGAAGCTTTCTTT
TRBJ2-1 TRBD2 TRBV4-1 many CASSQYTSGSSYNEQFF TGCGCCAGCAGCCAATATACTAGCGGGAGCTCCTACAATGAGCAGTTCTTC
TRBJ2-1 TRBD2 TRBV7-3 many CASSSGPINEQFF TGTGCCAGCTCTAGCGGACCTATCAATGAGCAGTTCTTC
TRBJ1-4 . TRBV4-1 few CASSQGLSQGWEKLFF TGCGCCAGCAGCCAAGGCCTTTCACAGGGCTGGGAAAAACTGTTTTTT
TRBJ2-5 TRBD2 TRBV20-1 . CSASNSGRRSAKTQYF TGCAGTGCTAGTAATAGCGGGAGACGTTCGGCGAAGACCCAGTACTTC
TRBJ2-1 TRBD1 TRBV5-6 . CASSLTGASFHEQFF TGTGCCAGCAGCTTAACAGGGGCCTCCTTTCATGAGCAGTTCTTC
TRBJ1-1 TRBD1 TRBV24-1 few CATSDETGETEAFF TGTGCCACCAGTGATGAGACAGGGGAGACTGAAGCTTTCTTT
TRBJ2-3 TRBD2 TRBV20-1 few CSARLAGQDTQYF TGCAGTGCTAGACTAGCGGGACAAGATACGCAGTATTTT
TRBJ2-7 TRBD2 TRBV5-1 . CASSPGTRNEQYF TGCGCCAGCAGCCCCGGGACTAGGAACGAGCAGTACTTC
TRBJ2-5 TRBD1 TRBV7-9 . CASSRGQGETQYF TGTGCCAGCAGCCGAGGACAGGGGGAGACCCAGTACTTC
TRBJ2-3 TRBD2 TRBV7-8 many CASSLVPSGDTQYF TGTGCCAGCAGCTTAGTTCCTAGCGGGGATACGCAGTATTTT
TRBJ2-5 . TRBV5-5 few CASSFPGTTGETQYF TGTGCCAGCAGCTTTCCCGGGACAACGGGAGAGACCCAGTACTTC